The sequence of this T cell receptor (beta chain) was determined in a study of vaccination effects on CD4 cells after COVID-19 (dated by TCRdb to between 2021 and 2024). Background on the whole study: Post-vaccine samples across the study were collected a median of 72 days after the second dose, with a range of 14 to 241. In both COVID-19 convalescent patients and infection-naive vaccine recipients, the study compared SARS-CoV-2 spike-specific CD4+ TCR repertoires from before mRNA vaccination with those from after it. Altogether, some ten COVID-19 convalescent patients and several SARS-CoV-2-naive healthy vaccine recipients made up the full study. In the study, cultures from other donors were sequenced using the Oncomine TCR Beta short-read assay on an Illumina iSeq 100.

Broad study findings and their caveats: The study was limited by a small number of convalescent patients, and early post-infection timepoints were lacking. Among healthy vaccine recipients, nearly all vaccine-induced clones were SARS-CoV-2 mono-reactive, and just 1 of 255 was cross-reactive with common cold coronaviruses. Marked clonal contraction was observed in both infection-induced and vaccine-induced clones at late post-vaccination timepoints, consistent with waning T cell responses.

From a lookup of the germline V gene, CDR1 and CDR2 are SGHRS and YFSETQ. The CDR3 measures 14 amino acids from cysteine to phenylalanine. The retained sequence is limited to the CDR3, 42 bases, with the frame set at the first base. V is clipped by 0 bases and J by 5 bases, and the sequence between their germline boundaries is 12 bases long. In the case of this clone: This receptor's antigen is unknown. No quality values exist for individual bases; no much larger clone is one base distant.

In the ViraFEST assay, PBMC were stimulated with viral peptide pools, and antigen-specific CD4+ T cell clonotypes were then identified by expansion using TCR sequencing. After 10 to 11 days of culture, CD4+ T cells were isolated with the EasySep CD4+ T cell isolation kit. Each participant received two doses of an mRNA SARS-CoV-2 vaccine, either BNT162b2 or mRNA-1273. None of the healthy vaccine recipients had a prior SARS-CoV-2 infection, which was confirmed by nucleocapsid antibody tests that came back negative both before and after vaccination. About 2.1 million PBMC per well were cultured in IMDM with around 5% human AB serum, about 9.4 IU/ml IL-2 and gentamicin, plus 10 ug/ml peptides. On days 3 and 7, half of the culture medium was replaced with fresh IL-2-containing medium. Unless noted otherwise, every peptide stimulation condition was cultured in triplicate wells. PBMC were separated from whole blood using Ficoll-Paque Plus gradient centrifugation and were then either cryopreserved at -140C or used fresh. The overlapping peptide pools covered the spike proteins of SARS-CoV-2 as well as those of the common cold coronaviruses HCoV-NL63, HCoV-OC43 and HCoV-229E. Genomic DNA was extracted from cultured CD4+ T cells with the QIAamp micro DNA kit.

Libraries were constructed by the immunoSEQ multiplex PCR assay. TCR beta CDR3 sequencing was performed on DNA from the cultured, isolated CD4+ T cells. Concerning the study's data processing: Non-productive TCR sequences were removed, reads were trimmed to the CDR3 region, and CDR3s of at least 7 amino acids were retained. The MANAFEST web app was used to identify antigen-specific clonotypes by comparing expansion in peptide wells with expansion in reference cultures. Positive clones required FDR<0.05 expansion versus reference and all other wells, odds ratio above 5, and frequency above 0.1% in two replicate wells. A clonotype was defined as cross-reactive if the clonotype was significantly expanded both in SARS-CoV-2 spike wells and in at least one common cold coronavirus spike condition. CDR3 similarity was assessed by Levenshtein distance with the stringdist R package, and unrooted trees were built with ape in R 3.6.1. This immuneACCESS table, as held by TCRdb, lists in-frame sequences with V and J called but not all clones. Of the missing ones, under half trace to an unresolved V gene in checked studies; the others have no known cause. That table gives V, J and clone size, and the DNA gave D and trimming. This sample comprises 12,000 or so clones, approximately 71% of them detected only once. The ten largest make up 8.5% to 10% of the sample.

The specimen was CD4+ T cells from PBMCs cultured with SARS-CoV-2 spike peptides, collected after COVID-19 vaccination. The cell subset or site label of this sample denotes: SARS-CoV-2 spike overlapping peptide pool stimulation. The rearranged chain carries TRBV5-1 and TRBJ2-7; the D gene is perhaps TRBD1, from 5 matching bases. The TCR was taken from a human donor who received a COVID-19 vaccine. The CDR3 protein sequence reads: CASSLETAKNEQYF. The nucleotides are TGCGCCAGCAGCTTGGAGACAGCGAAAAACGAGCAGTACTTC.